Sequencing of this T cell receptor (beta chain) was carried out in a study of Ad26.COV2.S vaccination and SARS-CoV-2 variants. Study in general: Donor had been placed in the Ad26.COV2.S arm of the COV1001 trial. Donor got 5x10^10 or 1x10^11 viral particles of Ad26.COV2.S.

Treatment noted: some 20 received Ad26.COV2.S at low or high dose, single or two shots; 5 received placebo; per-sample allocation not given. The samples were gathered on day 63 after the first injection of vaccine or placebo. An Ad26 vector that expressed Wuhan-strain SARS-CoV-2 spike constituted the vaccine. This clone appeared a few times. Its antigen is still unknown. Study results and limitations: In vaccinated individuals, spike-specific CD8+ and CD4+ T cell responses reportedly displayed substantial breadth.

The V end lost 1 base, the J end lost 4 bases, and 10 bases lay between the germline ends. The germline CDR1 and CDR2 sequences are SGHVS and FQNEAQ. The CDR3 length is 14 residues. Libraries were prepared by immunoSEQ multiplex PCR; TCRdb keeps only in-frame clonotypes and omits some of them. Counted here are some 250,000 clones, approximately 90% occurring once; the ten biggest clones make up roughly 10%. V and J are TRBV7-8 and TRBJ1-1; D is perhaps TRBD1 (5 bases). This receptor was identified in a person between 18 and 65 years old who received the Ad26.COV2.S COVID-19 vaccine or a placebo. Specimen: peripheral blood, collected in a trial of Ad26.COV2.S vaccine versus placebo. CDR3 protein: CASSLDLGTTEAFF. DNA of the CDR3: TGTGCCAGCAGCTTAGACCTAGGGACCACTGAAGCTTTCTTT.